What follows are 23 T cell receptor beta chains derived from one specimen sequenced in a study of early T cells in non-severe SARS-CoV-2 infection. TCRdb used MiXCR to reprocess the 5' RACE reads, holding one entry per CDR3 protein. The sample consists of 90,000 to 120,000 distinct CDR3 sequences, approximately 10% of them appearing once. Sequencing was carried out using whole blood. The receptor set was obtained from an adult who was a healthcare worker with PCR-confirmed SARS-CoV-2 infection or an uninfected control (not recorded which).

J is TRBJ2-3 and V is TRBV6-1; D is uncertain. Germline assignment: CDR1 MNHNS and CDR2 SASEGT. Trimming left V 6 bases short and J 0 bases short, with 10 bases between. This CDR3 is built from 14 residues. The chain's CDR3 is CASRAPSSTDTQYF. CDR3 coding DNA: TGTGCCAGCAGGGCGCCGTCTAGCACAGATACGCAGTATTTT.

This clonotype has a count of ten or more. The chain links TRBV28 to TRBJ2-5, with D possibly being TRBD2 (5 bases). This CDR3 is built from 15 residues. Trimming pared 6 bases from V and 2 bases from J, leaving 16 bases between. Germline CDR1 MDHEN, CDR2 SYDVKM. CDR3 amino acids: CASSPLGELQETQYF. CDR3 in DNA: TGTGCCAGCAGCCCCCTGGGAGAGTTGCAAGAGACCCAGTACTTC. Combining the CDR3 with reference TRBV28 and TRBJ2-5 gives the whole variable domain DVKVTQSSRYLVKRTGEKVFLECVQDMDHENMFWYRQDPGLGLRLIYFSYDVKMKEKGDIPEGYSVSREKKERFSLILESASTNQTSMYLCASSPLGELQETQYFGPGTRLLVL.

This clonotype was detected many times. The J gene is TRBJ2-7, the V gene TRBV18; D might be TRBD1 (5 bases). Germline V gene sequence: CDR1 KGHSH, CDR2 LQKENI. The germline V and J ends were trimmed by 3 bases and 1 base, with 10 bases remaining between them. The CDR3 runs to 14 residues. This chain's CDR3 is CASSPIQGSYEQYF. The CDR3 nucleotides are TGTGCCAGCTCACCCATTCAGGGTTCCTACGAGCAGTACTTC.

This clonotype was recorded many times. V usage is TRBV4-3 and J usage is TRBJ2-6; TRBD2 is a possible D gene (5 bases). The CDR3 extends over 17 amino acids. Germline-derived CDR1 and CDR2 are LGHNA and YSLEER. Trimming shortened V by 0 bases and J by 2 bases, and 11 bases separated the two germline ends. The CDR3 bases are TGCGCCAGCAGCCAAGATCCTCTCGGGGCTGGGGCCAACGTCCTGACTTTC. This gives the protein CASSQDPLGAGANVLTF.

This clonotype was found many times. This sequence joins TRBV7-9 and TRBJ2-1, with TRBD1 as a possible D gene (5 bases). V dropped 1 base and J dropped 6 bases, with 7 bases sitting between them. The CDR3 runs to 13 residues. Germline values: CDR1 SEHNR, CDR2 FQNEAQ (reference sequence). The chain's CDR3 is CASSLGRANEQFF. In DNA, the CDR3 is TGTGCCAGCAGCTTAGGCAGGGCCAATGAGCAGTTCTTC.

This rearrangement joins TRBV28 to TRBJ2-4; D gene ambiguous. The V gene's germline CDR1 is MDHEN and CDR2 SYDVKM. Trimming removed 3 bases from V and 8 bases from J, with 11 bases in between. This CDR3 comprises 13 residues. CDR3 nucleotide sequence: TGTGCCAGCAGTTTGCTAGGGTGGGACATTCAGTACTTC. Its protein product is CASSLLGWDIQYF. Together with reference TRBV28 and TRBJ2-4, the CDR3 gives the full variable domain: DVKVTQSSRYLVKRTGEKVFLECVQDMDHENMFWYRQDPGLGLRLIYFSYDVKMKEKGDIPEGYSVSREKKERFSLILESASTNQTSMYLCASSLLGWDIQYFGAGTRLSVL.

This clonotype was observed once. The chain links TRBV29-1 to TRBJ2-3; TRBD1 matches at 9 bases. V gave up 6 bases and J gave up 3 bases; unmatched junction bases: 7. Germline CDR1 reads SQVTM; CDR2 reads ANQGSEA. CDR3 length equals 14 residues. This CDR3 reads CSVQTGGVTDTQYF. Written as DNA, the CDR3 is TGCAGCGTACAGACAGGGGGTGTAACAGATACGCAGTATTTT.

This clonotype was picked up a small number of times. This chain uses TRBV27 with TRBJ2-5; 8 bases line up with TRBD1. CDR1 is MNHEY and CDR2 is SMNVEV in the germline V gene (reference sequence). The CDR3 extends over 14 amino acids. Trimming removed 6 bases from V and 5 bases from J; junction bases left unmatched: 8. CDR3 nucleotide sequence: TGTGCCAGCAGGAAAGGGACAGGAATCGAGACCCAGTACTTC. Residues: CASRKGTGIETQYF.

The sample holds many counts of this clonotype. The chain recombines TRBV4-1 with TRBJ2-1, with TRBD2 matching 8 bases. The CDR3 loop spans 16 amino acids. Germline CDR1 reads MGHRA; CDR2 reads YSYEKL. V was pared by 1 base and J by 7 bases, with 9 bases of the junction left unmatched. CDR3 DNA sequence: TGCGCCAGCAGCCAAGTCGGGCACGAGCGGGGGAATGAGCAGTTCTTC. Its protein is CASSQVGHERGNEQFF.

A few counts support this clonotype. The chain recombines TRBV28 with TRBJ1-2, with unresolved D. Germline V CDR1 and CDR2: MDHEN, SYDVKM. The CDR3 has 11 amino acids. Trimming took off 8 bases at V and 2 bases at J, with 6 bases between the two ends. The CDR3 DNA reads as TGTGCCAGCGGACCAAACTATGGCTACACCTTC. Encoded protein: CASGPNYGYTF.

The chain is built from TRBV20-1 and TRBJ2-3; TRBD1 is a possible D gene (5 bases). Germline assignment: CDR1 DFQATT and CDR2 SNEGSKA (reference sequence). Trimming removed 5 bases at V and 5 bases at J, with 20 bases between. This CDR3 has 15 residues. The CDR3 bases are TGCAGTGCTGCCCCAACCACAGGATTCCGAGATACGCAGTATTTT. It specifies CSAAPTTGFRDTQYF.

The chain carries TRBV2 and TRBJ2-2; 10 bases align to TRBD2. Germline V gene data show CDR1 as SNHLY and CDR2 as FYNNEI. The CDR3 has 15 residues. With 5 bases clipped from V and 3 bases from J, the junction kept 3 bases outside the gene matches. CDR3 DNA: TGTGCCAGCAGTTCACTAGCGGGGTACACCGGGGAGCTGTTTTTT. Protein: CASSSLAGYTGELFF.

This clonotype has at least ten counts. CDR3 nucleotide sequence: TGTGCCAGCAGCTTCCGGGACACCGGGGAGCTGTTTTTT. Protein product: CASSFRDTGELFF. V usage is TRBV3-1 and J usage is TRBJ2-2; D ambiguous. The CDR3 is made up of 13 amino acids. Germline assignment: CDR1 LGHDT and CDR2 YNNKEL (reference sequence). Between the trimmed V and J ends, which lost 5 bases and 3 bases, there was a span of 7 bases.

This clonotype was seen a handful of times. The chain joins TRBV7-9 to TRBJ2-1; D uncertain. Germline loops: CDR1 SEHNR, CDR2 FQNEAQ (reference sequence). The CDR3 contains 11 residues. The ends were cut back, 1 base at V and 13 bases at J, with 8 bases in the middle. CDR3 bases: TGTGCCAGCAGCTTAGTTGGTCCACAGTTCTTC. The encoded protein is CASSLVGPQFF.

The J gene is TRBJ2-1, the V gene TRBV15; TRBD2 aligns across 10 bases. Germline values: CDR1 LNHNV, CDR2 YYDKDF (reference sequence). This CDR3 is built from 16 residues. After removal of 0 bases from V and 5 bases from J, the junction contained 4 bases not matched to a gene. CDR3: CATSRDWTSGNNEQFF. DNA of the CDR3: TGTGCCACCAGCAGAGATTGGACTAGCGGAAACAATGAGCAGTTCTTC.

This clonotype was counted a single time. A much larger clone differs by one base, so this may be a read error. The chain employs TRBV7-9 and TRBJ2-5; D unresolved. CDR1 is SEHNR, CDR2 FQNEAQ, per germline (reference sequence). The CDR3 runs 12 residues. CDR3 in amino acids: CASSLLIETHYF. The CDR3 DNA follows: TGTGCCAGCAGCTTATTGATCGAGACCCATTACTTC.

This chain uses TRBV20-1 with TRBJ2-1; no clear D. The CDR3 runs 14 residues. From germline, CDR1 is DFQATT and CDR2 SNEGSKA (reference sequence). V lost 6 bases and J 7 bases, leaving 19 bases between the germline ends. CDR3 DNA sequence: TGCAGTGCGGTGTTTGGAAGCGAACCAAATGAGCAGTTCTTC. Amino acids: CSAVFGSEPNEQFF.

This clonotype was counted ten times or more. The chain has TRBV4-1 and TRBJ2-7, with a weak D call TRBD1 (6 bases). Per germline, CDR1 MGHRA and CDR2 YSYEKL. This CDR3 has 15 residues. V gave up 4 bases and J gave up 2 bases, with 15 bases separating them. CDR3 loop: CASSREVQGTYEQYF. CDR3 nucleotide sequence: TGCGCCAGCAGCCGAGAGGTCCAGGGGACCTACGAGCAGTACTTC.

This clonotype has a handful of counts. This chain links TRBV7-2 with TRBJ2-7, with TRBD1 identical over 7 bases. CDR1 is SGHTA, CDR2 FQGNSA, per germline. This CDR3 has 14 amino acids. The J segment lost 2 bases and the V segment lost 5 bases, leaving 6 bases of the junction unmatched. Here the CDR3 DNA reads TGTGCCAGCAGCCCCCGGACAGGAACCTACGAGCAGTACTTC. Its protein product is CASSPRTGTYEQYF.

The chain employs TRBV7-9 and TRBJ2-5; TRBD1 aligns across 9 bases. V lost 5 bases to trimming and J lost 2 bases; unmatched junction nucleotides: 15. Germline values: CDR1 SEHNR, CDR2 FQNEAQ (reference sequence). The CDR3 has 18 amino acids. CDR3 bases: TGTGCCAGCAGCCCAAGGGGGGACAGGGTTAAAAATCAAGAGACCCAGTACTTC. This sequence encodes CASSPRGDRVKNQETQYF.

The chain uses TRBV10-3 and TRBJ2-3, with 9 positions matching TRBD1. The CDR3 totals 14 residues. Unmatched junction bases numbered 2, after V lost 2 bases and J lost 5 bases. The germline V gene has CDR1 ENHRY and CDR2 SYGVKD. As DNA, the CDR3 is TGTGCCATCAGTGAGGGGACAGGGCGAGATACGCAGTATTTT. Its protein is CAISEGTGRDTQYF.

This clonotype has ten or more counts. The chain has TRBV2 and TRBJ2-3, with 16 nucleotides matching TRBD2. CDR3 size: 18 residues. After removal of 6 bases from V and 3 bases from J, the junction contained 9 bases not matched to a gene. Germline V gives CDR1 SNHLY, CDR2 FYNNEI. CDR3 coding DNA: TGTGCCAGCAGAGACGGGACTAGCGGGAGGGCCGGTACAGATACGCAGTATTTT. Its translation: CASRDGTSGRAGTDTQYF.

This clonotype was recorded many times. This chain uses TRBV20-1 with TRBJ2-2; maybe TRBD2 (5 bases). V gave up 0 bases and J gave up 4 bases, with 15 bases separating them. CDR3 length equals 16 residues. Germline V gives CDR1 DFQATT, CDR2 SNEGSKA (reference sequence). CDR3 residues: CSARDLLTRGTGELFF. The CDR3 DNA follows: TGCAGTGCTAGAGATCTTCTGACCCGGGGCACCGGGGAGCTGTTTTTT.